This T cell receptor beta chain was captured in a study of control samples from healthy donors and cancer patients. TCRdb's table, derived via immunoSEQ multiplex PCR, lists solely in-frame clones and lacks some. This repertoire shows 20,000 to 25,000 clones, roughly 84% found once; its top ten account for 23%. The V end lost 2 bases, the J end lost 5 bases, and 7 bases lay between the germline ends. Germline CDR1 is KGHSH and CDR2 is LQKENI. The CDR3 runs 13 residues. This clonotype was sampled from a man aged 60-69 years with colorectal cancer. What was sequenced was PBMCs. The genes are TRBV18 and TRBJ2-1; no reliable D call. The CDR3 here is CASSPSPNNEQFF. CDR3 DNA: TGTGCCAGCTCACCATCCCCCAACAATGAGCAGTTCTTC.